This section outlines one TCR beta chain sequence together with its context. Its target is unknown. This entry belongs to a study of cytomegalovirus exposure and HLA in healthy donors. Study-level findings and limits: Per a prior analysis, the majority of TCR beta V segments were productive roughly 87% or roughly 30% of the time.

60 Vbeta and 13 Jbeta primers were used in PCR. Clones were sequenced by immunoSEQ multiplex PCR, and TCRdb holds only the in-frame ones, with some missing. The repertoire includes about 43,000 clones, around two thirds of them detected once, and roughly 8.9% sits in the top ten. Trimming shortened V by 2 bases and J by 6 bases, and 13 bases separated the two germline ends. The CDR3 spans 14 residues. The germline V gene has CDR1 MNHEY and CDR2 SVGAGI. This sequence originates from a human donor in good health. The V call is TRBV6-5, the J call TRBJ1-1; a weak D match, TRBD1 (5 bases). Input material: PBMCs. CDR3 sequence reads: CASSYPGPNSEAFF. The DNA for the CDR3 is TGTGCCAGCAGTTACCCAGGGCCTAACTCTGAAGCTTTCTTT.